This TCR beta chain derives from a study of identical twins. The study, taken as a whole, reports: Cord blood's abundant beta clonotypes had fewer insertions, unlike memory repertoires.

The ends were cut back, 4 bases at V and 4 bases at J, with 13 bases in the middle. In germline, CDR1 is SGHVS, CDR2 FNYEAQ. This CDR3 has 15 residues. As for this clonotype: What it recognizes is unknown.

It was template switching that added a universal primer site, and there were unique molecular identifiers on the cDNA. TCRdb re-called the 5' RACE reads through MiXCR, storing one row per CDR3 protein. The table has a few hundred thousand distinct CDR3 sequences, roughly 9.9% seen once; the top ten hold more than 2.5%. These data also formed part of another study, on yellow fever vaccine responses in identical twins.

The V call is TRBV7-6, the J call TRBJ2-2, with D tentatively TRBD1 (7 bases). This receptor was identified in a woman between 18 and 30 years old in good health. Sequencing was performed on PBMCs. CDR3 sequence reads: CASSSNRGGTGELFF. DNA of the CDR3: TGTGCCAGCAGCTCTAACAGGGGAGGCACCGGGGAGCTGTTTTTT.